This T cell receptor beta chain was sequenced in a study of blood T cells in healthy people across ages. Alongside a J-beta primer mix, a sample-barcoded 5' primer served in a second PCR lasting 7 to 11 cycles. TCRdb itself ran the 5' RACE reads through MiXCR, one entry per CDR3 protein. In the table there are around 1,000,000 distinct CDR3 sequences, almost 25% of which are singletons. This same sample was also taken into another study, of T cells of mothers and their children.

The sequence derives from a girl aged 2-15 years in good health. Material: blood.

The CDR3 protein is CASSAQPNNEQFF. The CDR3 region has the DNA TGTGCCAGCTCAGCCCAGCCAAACAATGAGCAGTTCTTC. The V gene is TRBV18, the J gene TRBJ2-1, with D unresolved. The V gene's germline CDR1 is KGHSH and CDR2 LQKENI. V dropped 5 bases and J dropped 5 bases, with 10 bases sitting between them. The length of the CDR3 is 13 residues.